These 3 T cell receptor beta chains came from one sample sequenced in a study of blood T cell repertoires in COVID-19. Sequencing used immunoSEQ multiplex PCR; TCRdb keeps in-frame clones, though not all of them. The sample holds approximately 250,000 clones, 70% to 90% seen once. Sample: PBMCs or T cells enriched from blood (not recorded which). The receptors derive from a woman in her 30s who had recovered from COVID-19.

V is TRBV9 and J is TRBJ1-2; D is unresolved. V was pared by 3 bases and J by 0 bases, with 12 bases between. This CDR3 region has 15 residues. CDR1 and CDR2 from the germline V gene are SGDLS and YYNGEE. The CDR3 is CASSAAGIPNYGYTF. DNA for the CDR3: TGTGCCAGCAGCGCTGCCGGGATACCTAACTATGGCTACACCTTC.

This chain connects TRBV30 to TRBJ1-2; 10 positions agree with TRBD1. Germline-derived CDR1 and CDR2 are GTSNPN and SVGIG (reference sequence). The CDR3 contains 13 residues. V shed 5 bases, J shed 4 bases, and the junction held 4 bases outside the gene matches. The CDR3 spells CAWEGQGSYGYTF. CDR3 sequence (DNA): TGTGCCTGGGAGGGACAGGGGAGCTATGGCTACACCTTC.

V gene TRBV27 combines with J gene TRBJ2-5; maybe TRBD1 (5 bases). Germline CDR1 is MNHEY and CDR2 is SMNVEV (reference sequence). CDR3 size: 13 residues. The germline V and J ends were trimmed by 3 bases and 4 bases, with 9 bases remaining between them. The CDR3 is CASSFKGRETQYF. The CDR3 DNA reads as TGTGCCAGCAGTTTTAAGGGGCGAGAGACCCAGTACTTC.